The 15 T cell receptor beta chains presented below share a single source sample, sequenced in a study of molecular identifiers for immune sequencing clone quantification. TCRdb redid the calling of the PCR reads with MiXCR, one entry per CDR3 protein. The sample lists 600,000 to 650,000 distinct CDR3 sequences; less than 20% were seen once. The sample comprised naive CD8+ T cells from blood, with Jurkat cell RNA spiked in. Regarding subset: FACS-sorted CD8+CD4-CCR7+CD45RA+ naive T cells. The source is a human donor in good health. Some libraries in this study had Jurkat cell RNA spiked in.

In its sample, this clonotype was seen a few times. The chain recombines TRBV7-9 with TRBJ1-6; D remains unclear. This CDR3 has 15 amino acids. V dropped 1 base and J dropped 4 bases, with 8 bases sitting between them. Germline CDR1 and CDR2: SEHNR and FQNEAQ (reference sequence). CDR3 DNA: TGTGCCAGCAGCTTAGTGACGGGGTATAATTCACCCCTCCACTTT. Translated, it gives CASSLVTGYNSPLHF. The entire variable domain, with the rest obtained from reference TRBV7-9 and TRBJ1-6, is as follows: DTGVSQNPRHKITKRGQNVTFRCDPISEHNRLYWYRQTLGQGPEFLTYFQNEAQLEKSRLLSDRFSAERPKGSFSTLEIQRTEQGDSAMYLCASSLVTGYNSPLHFGNGTRLTVT.

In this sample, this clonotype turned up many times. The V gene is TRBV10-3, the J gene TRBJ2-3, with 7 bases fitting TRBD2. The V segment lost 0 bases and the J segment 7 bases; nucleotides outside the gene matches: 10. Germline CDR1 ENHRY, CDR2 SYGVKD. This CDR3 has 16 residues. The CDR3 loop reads CAISESGRADSNTQYF. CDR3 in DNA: TGTGCCATCAGTGAGTCTGGGAGGGCCGATAGTAATACGCAGTATTTT.

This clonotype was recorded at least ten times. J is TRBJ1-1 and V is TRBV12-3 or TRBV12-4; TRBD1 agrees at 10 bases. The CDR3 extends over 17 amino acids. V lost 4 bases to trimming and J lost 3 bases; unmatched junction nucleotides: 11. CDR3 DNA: TGTGCCAGCAGTTACGACAGGGGGCGAAGTGGGTACACTGAAGCTTTCTTT. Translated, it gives CASSYDRGRSGYTEAFF.

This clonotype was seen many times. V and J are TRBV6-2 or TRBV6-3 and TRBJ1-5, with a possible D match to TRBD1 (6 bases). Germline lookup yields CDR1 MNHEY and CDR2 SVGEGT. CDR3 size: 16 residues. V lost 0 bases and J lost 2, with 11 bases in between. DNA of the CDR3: TGTGCCAGCAGTTACTCGATACAGGGTGGCAATCAGCCCCAGCATTTT. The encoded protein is CASSYSIQGGNQPQHF.

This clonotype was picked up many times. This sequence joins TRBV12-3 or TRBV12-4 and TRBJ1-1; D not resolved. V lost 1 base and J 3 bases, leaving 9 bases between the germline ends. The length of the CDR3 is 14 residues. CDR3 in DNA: TGTGCCAGCAGTTTAGTGAGGGTAGACACTGAAGCTTTCTTT. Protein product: CASSLVRVDTEAFF.

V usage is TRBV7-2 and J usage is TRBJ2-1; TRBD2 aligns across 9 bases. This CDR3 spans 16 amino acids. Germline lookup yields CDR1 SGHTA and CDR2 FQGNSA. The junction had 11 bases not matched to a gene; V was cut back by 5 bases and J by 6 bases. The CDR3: CASSPERGDGPNEQFF. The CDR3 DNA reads TGTGCCAGCAGCCCCGAGCGGGGGGACGGTCCCAATGAGCAGTTCTTC.

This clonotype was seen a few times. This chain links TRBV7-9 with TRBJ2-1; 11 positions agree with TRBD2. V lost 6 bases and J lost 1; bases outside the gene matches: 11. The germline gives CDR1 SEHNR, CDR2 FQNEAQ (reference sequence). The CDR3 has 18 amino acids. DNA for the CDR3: TGTGCCAGCAGACCAAAACTAGCGGGAGTTTCGTCCTACAATGAGCAGTTCTTC. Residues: CASRPKLAGVSSYNEQFF.

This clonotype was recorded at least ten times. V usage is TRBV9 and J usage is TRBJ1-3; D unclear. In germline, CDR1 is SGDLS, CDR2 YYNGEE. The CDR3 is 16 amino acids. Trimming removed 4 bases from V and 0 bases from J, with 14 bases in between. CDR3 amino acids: CASSPFGTASGNTIYF. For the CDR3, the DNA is TGTGCCAGCAGCCCCTTTGGTACAGCCTCTGGAAACACCATATATTTT.

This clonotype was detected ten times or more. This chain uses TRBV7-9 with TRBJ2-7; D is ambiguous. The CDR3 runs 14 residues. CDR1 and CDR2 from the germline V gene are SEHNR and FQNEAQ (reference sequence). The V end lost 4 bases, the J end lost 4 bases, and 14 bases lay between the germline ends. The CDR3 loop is CASSSPGSSYEQYF. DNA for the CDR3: TGTGCCAGCAGCTCGCCCGGGTCCTCTTACGAGCAGTACTTC.

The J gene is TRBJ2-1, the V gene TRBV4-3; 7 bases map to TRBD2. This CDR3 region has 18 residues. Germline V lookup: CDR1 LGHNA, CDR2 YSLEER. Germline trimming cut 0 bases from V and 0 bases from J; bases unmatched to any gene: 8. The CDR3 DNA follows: TGCGCCAGCAGCCAAGATTCGAGCGGGGCGAGCTCCTACAATGAGCAGTTCTTC. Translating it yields CASSQDSSGASSYNEQFF.

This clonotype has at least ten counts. The CDR3 nucleotides are TGTGCCAGCAGTTACTCGCCCAGCTCCTACGAGCAGTACTTC. It codes for CASSYSPSSYEQYF. The chain has TRBV6-6 and TRBJ2-7; D is unresolved. The CDR3 sequence is 14 residues long. The germline V and J ends were trimmed by 0 bases and 0 bases, with 6 bases remaining between them. Looked up from germline, CDR1 is MNHNY and CDR2 is SVGAGI (reference sequence).

The CDR3 region is CASSVGGGSQYEQYF. CDR3 DNA: TGTGCCAGCAGCGTAGGGGGCGGGAGCCAATACGAGCAGTACTTC. The chain employs TRBV9 and TRBJ2-7; 7 bases align to TRBD2. Germline values: CDR1 SGDLS, CDR2 YYNGEE. The V gene end was trimmed by 0 bases and the J gene end by 4 bases; junction bases not matched to a gene: 7. This CDR3 region has 15 residues.

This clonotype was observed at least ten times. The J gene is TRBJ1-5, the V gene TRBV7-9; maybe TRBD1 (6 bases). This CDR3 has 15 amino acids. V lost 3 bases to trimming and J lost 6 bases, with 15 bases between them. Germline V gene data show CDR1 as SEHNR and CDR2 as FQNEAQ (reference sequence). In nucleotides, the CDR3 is TGTGCCAGCAGCTTGGATACAGGGCTTGGTCAGCCCCAGCATTTT. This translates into CASSLDTGLGQPQHF.

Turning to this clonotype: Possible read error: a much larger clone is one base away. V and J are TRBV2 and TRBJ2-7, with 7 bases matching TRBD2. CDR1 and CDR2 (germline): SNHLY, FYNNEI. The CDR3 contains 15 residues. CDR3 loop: CVSSEGVGGGDEQYF. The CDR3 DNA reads TGTGTCAGCAGTGAAGGCGTGGGGGGGGGAGACGAGCAGTACTTC.

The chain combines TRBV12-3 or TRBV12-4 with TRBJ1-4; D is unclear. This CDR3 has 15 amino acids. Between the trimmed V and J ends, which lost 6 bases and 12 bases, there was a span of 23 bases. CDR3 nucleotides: TGTGCCAGCAGGGACGAAGAGACCTCGGCGGAAGAACTGTTTTTT. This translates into CASRDEETSAEELFF.